Listed below are T cell receptor beta chains from one sample, sequenced in a study of graft-versus-host responses after intestinal transplantation. Clones were read by immunoSEQ multiplex PCR, and TCRdb kept only the in-frame ones, dropping some. The table lists fewer than 95,000 clones, 85% to 95% of them singletons. No antigen has been identified for these receptors. The source material was unstimulated CD8+ T cells sorted from spleen or lymph node cells, sampled before intestinal transplant. The receptors here all came from a human donor who received an intestinal transplant. CDR3s include the opening cysteine and the closing phenylalanine or tryptophan. A D gene is named only where the DNA matches it firmly. The size field is filled for only some rows; it gives once, few, many or a size class.

CDR3: CAWSVRSGYTF
DNA: TGTGCCTGGAGTGTAAGGAGTGGCTACACCTTC
size: NA
D: NA
V: TRBV30
J: TRBJ1-2
length: 11

CDR3: CASSEGESGTDTQYF
DNA: TGTGCCAGCAGCGAGGGGGAGTCGGGCACAGATACGCAGTATTTT
size: NA
D: NA
V: TRBV5-5
J: TRBJ2-3
length: 15

CDR3: CASSAPGMKTQYF
DNA: TGTGCCAGCAGTGCCCCGGGTATGAAGACCCAGTACTTC
size: once
D: NA
V: TRBV2
J: TRBJ2-5
length: 13

CDR3: CSVRDSAYEQYF
DNA: TGCAGCGTTAGGGACTCTGCCTACGAGCAGTACTTC
size: NA
D: NA
V: TRBV29-1
J: TRBJ2-7
length: 12

CDR3: CASSWSAGIYEQYF
DNA: TGTGCCAGCAGCTGGTCAGCGGGGATATACGAGCAGTACTTC
size: NA
D: TRBD2
V: TRBV27
J: TRBJ2-7
length: 14

CDR3: CASSQVRTGVNEQFF
DNA: TGCGCCAGCAGCCAAGTCAGGACAGGAGTAAATGAGCAGTTCTTC
size: few
D: TRBD1
V: TRBV4-1
J: TRBJ2-1
length: 15

CDR3: CASSIGQRGTDLHF
DNA: TGTGCCAGTAGTATCGGACAGCGAGGAACAGACCTCCACTTT
size: NA
D: NA
V: TRBV19
J: TRBJ1-6
length: 14

CDR3: CASSARGDNEQFF
DNA: TGTGCCAGCAGTGCTCGAGGCGACAATGAGCAGTTCTTC
size: NA
D: NA
V: TRBV2
J: TRBJ2-1
length: 13

CDR3: CASSPHLPGGLDGYTF
DNA: TGTGCCAGCAGTCCCCACTTACCAGGGGGCCTCGATGGCTACACCTTC
size: NA
D: TRBD1
V: TRBV27
J: TRBJ1-2
length: 16

CDR3: CAWSQNSYEQYF
DNA: TGTGCCTGGTCACAGAACTCCTACGAGCAGTACTTC
size: once
D: NA
V: TRBV30
J: TRBJ2-7
length: 12

CDR3: CAWSRLDMGTEAFF
DNA: TGTGCCTGGAGTAGATTGGACATGGGCACTGAAGCTTTCTTT
size: NA
D: NA
V: TRBV30
J: TRBJ1-1
length: 14

CDR3: CASSLVAGADTGELFF
DNA: TGTGCCAGCAGCTTAGTGGCAGGGGCGGACACCGGGGAGCTGTTTTTT
size: NA
D: NA
V: TRBV7-2
J: TRBJ2-2
length: 16

CDR3: CASSEGGLAGYEQYF
DNA: TGTGCCAGCAGTGAAGGGGGACTAGCGGGATACGAGCAGTACTTC
size: once
D: TRBD2
V: TRBV2
J: TRBJ2-7
length: 15

CDR3: CASSQVPGGTDTQYF
DNA: TGCGCCAGCAGCCAAGTCCCGGGGGGCACAGATACGCAGTATTTT
size: NA
D: NA
V: TRBV4-1
J: TRBJ2-3
length: 15

CDR3: CASSSSRSLNDQETQYF
DNA: TGTGCCAGCAGCTCTTCGCGGTCACTAAATGATCAAGAGACCCAGTACTTC
size: once
D: NA
V: TRBV5-6
J: TRBJ2-5
length: 17

CDR3: CASSPLTGDEQFF
DNA: TGTGCCAGCAGCCCGCTCACAGGGGATGAGCAGTTCTTC
size: NA
D: TRBD1
V: TRBV6-4
J: TRBJ2-1
length: 13

CDR3: CAALLAGLGYNEQFF
DNA: TGTGCCGCCCTCCTAGCGGGATTGGGGTACAATGAGCAGTTCTTC
size: NA
D: TRBD2
V: TRBV6-1
J: TRBJ2-1
length: 15

CDR3: CASSVVVEGDQAGSNTGELFF
DNA: TGTGCCAGCAGCGTAGTAGTAGAGGGGGACCAAGCGGGATCGAACACCGGGGAGCTGTTTTTT
size: once
D: NA
V: TRBV9
J: TRBJ2-2
length: 21

CDR3: CASSQERWPTYEQYF
DNA: TGCGCCAGCAGCCAAGAACGATGGCCAACCTACGAGCAGTACTTC
size: NA
D: NA
V: TRBV4-1
J: TRBJ2-7
length: 15

CDR3: CAISDPSGSLVNEQFF
DNA: TGTGCCATCAGTGACCCTAGCGGGAGCCTTGTCAATGAGCAGTTCTTC
size: NA
D: TRBD2
V: TRBV10-3
J: TRBJ2-1
length: 16

CDR3: CASSPTNQPQHF
DNA: TGTGCCAGTAGTCCCACTAATCAGCCCCAGCATTTT
size: NA
D: NA
V: TRBV19
J: TRBJ1-5
length: 12

CDR3: CASREQGGVGGELFF
DNA: TGCGCCAGCAGGGAACAGGGGGGCGTCGGCGGGGAGCTGTTTTTT
size: NA
D: TRBD1
V: TRBV4-1
J: TRBJ2-2
length: 15

CDR3: CASTNTGTGGWGYTF
DNA: TGTGCCAGCACTAACACCGGGACAGGGGGCTGGGGCTACACCTTC
size: NA
D: TRBD1
V: TRBV6-5
J: TRBJ1-2
length: 15

CDR3: CASSLGTSPAYEQYF
DNA: TGTGCCAGCAGCTTGGGGACTAGCCCCGCCTACGAGCAGTACTTC
size: NA
D: TRBD2
V: TRBV5-6
J: TRBJ2-7
length: 15

CDR3: CASSQQGLGRYEQYF
DNA: TGTGCCAGCAGCCAGCAGGGCCTGGGGCGCTACGAGCAGTACTTC
size: NA
D: NA
V: TRBV4-2
J: TRBJ2-7
length: 15

CDR3: CASSFNRDRAYEQYF
DNA: TGTGCCAGCAGTTTTAACCGGGACAGGGCCTACGAGCAGTACTTC
size: NA
D: TRBD1
V: TRBV2
J: TRBJ2-7
length: 15

CDR3: CASEAFANTGELFF
DNA: TGTGCCAGCGAGGCCTTTGCGAACACCGGGGAGCTGTTTTTT
size: NA
D: NA
V: TRBV2
J: TRBJ2-2
length: 14

CDR3: CASSLAFPREDQKYEQYF
DNA: TGTGCCAGCAGCTTAGCGTTCCCGCGGGAGGACCAAAAATACGAGCAGTACTTC
size: once
D: TRBD2
V: TRBV7-2
J: TRBJ2-7
length: 18

CDR3: CASSHDGLANYEQYF
DNA: TGCGCCAGCAGCCACGATGGACTAGCGAACTACGAGCAGTACTTC
size: NA
D: TRBD2
V: TRBV4-1
J: TRBJ2-7
length: 15

CDR3: CASSYSTGNEQFF
DNA: TGTGCCAGCAGTTACTCGACGGGCAATGAGCAGTTCTTC
size: NA
D: NA
V: TRBV6-5
J: TRBJ2-1
length: 13

CDR3: CASSSGTTHNEQFF
DNA: TGTGCCAGCAGCAGCGGGACTACCCACAATGAGCAGTTCTTC
size: NA
D: TRBD2
V: TRBV7-3
J: TRBJ2-1
length: 14

CDR3: CAWSPSGGWETQYF
DNA: TGTGCCTGGAGTCCGAGCGGGGGGTGGGAGACCCAGTACTTC
size: NA
D: TRBD2
V: TRBV30
J: TRBJ2-5
length: 14

CDR3: CASSWKTSGDTDTQYF
DNA: TGTGCCAGCAGTTGGAAGACTAGCGGGGACACAGATACGCAGTATTTT
size: NA
D: TRBD2
V: TRBV6-5
J: TRBJ2-3
length: 16

CDR3: CASSSGTGTYEQYF
DNA: TGTGCCAGCAGCTCCGGGACAGGAACATACGAGCAGTACTTC
size: once
D: TRBD1
V: TRBV5-4
J: TRBJ2-7
length: 14

CDR3: CASSVDSGRALPLHF
DNA: TGTGCCAGCAGCGTAGATAGCGGCCGGGCATTACCCCTCCACTTT
size: NA
D: NA
V: TRBV9
J: TRBJ1-6
length: 15

CDR3: CAISGLTYEQYF
DNA: TGTGCCATCAGTGGCCTAACCTACGAGCAGTACTTC
size: NA
D: NA
V: TRBV10-3
J: TRBJ2-7
length: 12

CDR3: CASSQVSWEGQYF
DNA: TGTGCCAGCAGCCAAGTCTCCTGGGAGGGACAGTACTTC
size: NA
D: TRBD2
V: TRBV4-2
J: TRBJ2-4
length: 13

CDR3: CASSYGAWYEQYF
DNA: TGTGCCAGCAGTTACGGGGCCTGGTACGAGCAGTACTTC
size: NA
D: NA
V: TRBV6-6
J: TRBJ2-7
length: 13

CDR3: CASSVGGGTYNEQFF
DNA: TGTGCCAGCAGCGTCGGGGGGGGGACCTACAATGAGCAGTTCTTC
size: NA
D: TRBD2
V: TRBV9
J: TRBJ2-1
length: 15

CDR3: CASSRGGNDEQFF
DNA: TGTGCCAGCAGCCGGGGGGGAAACGATGAGCAGTTCTTC
size: NA
D: TRBD2
V: TRBV28
J: TRBJ2-1
length: 13

CDR3: CASSMGGYGAEAFF
DNA: TGTGCCAGTAGTATGGGAGGGTACGGGGCTGAAGCTTTCTTT
size: NA
D: NA
V: TRBV19
J: TRBJ1-1
length: 14

CDR3: CAWAGTSATDTQYF
DNA: TGTGCCTGGGCCGGGACTAGCGCCACAGATACGCAGTATTTT
size: NA
D: TRBD2
V: TRBV30
J: TRBJ2-3
length: 14

CDR3: CASIIPGQGARGSYNEQFF
DNA: TGTGCCAGCATCATCCCGGGACAGGGGGCCCGGGGCTCCTACAATGAGCAGTTCTTC
size: NA
D: TRBD1
V: TRBV7-9
J: TRBJ2-1
length: 19

CDR3: CASSGGDSSYEQYF
DNA: TGTGCCAGCAGCGGGGGGGATTCCTCCTACGAGCAGTACTTC
size: NA
D: NA
V: TRBV9
J: TRBJ2-7
length: 14

CDR3: CASSLATGTSGNTIYF
DNA: TGTGCCAGCAGCTTAGCGACAGGAACCTCTGGAAACACCATATATTTT
size: NA
D: NA
V: TRBV7-2
J: TRBJ1-3
length: 16

CDR3: CASSIRGYSNQPQHF
DNA: TGTGCCAGTAGTATACGGGGTTATAGCAATCAGCCCCAGCATTTT
size: once
D: NA
V: TRBV19
J: TRBJ1-5
length: 15

CDR3: CASSQVVSQASSGNTIYF
DNA: TGCGCCAGCAGCCAAGTAGTGAGTCAGGCAAGCTCTGGAAACACCATATATTTT
size: NA
D: NA
V: TRBV4-3
J: TRBJ1-3
length: 18

CDR3: CASRNDREAFF
DNA: TGTGCCAGCAGGAACGACAGGGAAGCTTTCTTT
size: NA
D: NA
V: TRBV5-4
J: TRBJ1-1
length: 11

CDR3: CASSPNSNQPQHF
DNA: TGTGCCAGCAGCCCAAATAGCAATCAGCCCCAGCATTTT
size: few
D: NA
V: TRBV6-4
J: TRBJ1-5
length: 13

CDR3: CASSFLYAGDSEETQYF
DNA: TGTGCCAGCAGCTTTTTATATGCTGGGGATAGCGAAGAGACCCAGTACTTC
size: NA
D: NA
V: TRBV5-6
J: TRBJ2-5
length: 17

CDR3: CASSAGTGYTEAFF
DNA: TGTGCCAGTAGTGCGGGGACTGGGTACACTGAAGCTTTCTTT
size: NA
D: NA
V: TRBV19
J: TRBJ1-1
length: 14

CDR3: CASSFGRTGDGYTF
DNA: TGTGCCAGCAGCTTTGGACGCACAGGGGATGGCTACACCTTC
size: NA
D: TRBD1
V: TRBV5-4
J: TRBJ1-2
length: 14

CDR3: CASSQQDFTSGFTGELFF
DNA: TGTGCCAGCAGCCAGCAGGATTTTACTAGCGGGTTCACCGGGGAGCTGTTTTTT
size: NA
D: TRBD2
V: TRBV4-2
J: TRBJ2-2
length: 18

CDR3: CASSQDGTGGHSPLHF
DNA: TGTGCCAGCAGCCAAGATGGGACAGGGGGCCATTCACCCCTCCACTTT
size: NA
D: TRBD1
V: TRBV4-2
J: TRBJ1-6
length: 16

CDR3: CSVDKGAGANNEQFF
DNA: TGCAGCGTTGATAAGGGCGCGGGAGCGAACAATGAGCAGTTCTTC
size: NA
D: TRBD2
V: TRBV29-1
J: TRBJ2-1
length: 15

CDR3: CASSEGQGALDTEAFF
DNA: TGTGCCAGCAGTGAAGGGCAGGGGGCCTTGGACACTGAAGCTTTCTTT
size: few
D: TRBD1
V: TRBV6-1
J: TRBJ1-1
length: 16

CDR3: CASREGQAFNRTEAFF
DNA: TGTGCCAGCAGAGAGGGACAGGCTTTTAATAGGACTGAAGCTTTCTTT
size: NA
D: TRBD1
V: TRBV28
J: TRBJ1-1
length: 16